A single sample is the source of the 28 T cell receptor beta chains below, sequenced in a study of blood T cell repertoires in COVID-19. The assay was immunoSEQ multiplex PCR, and TCRdb's table has in-frame clones only and misses some. The sample has around 700,000 clones, about nine tenths seen once; the top ten hold roughly 0.25%. The sequenced sample consisted of peripheral blood. The origin of the receptors is a woman aged 18-30 years with acute or convalescent COVID-19.

CDR3 loop: CASSYLDRGWDGYTF. CDR3 nucleotides: TGTGCCAGCAGTTACCTGGACAGGGGGTGGGATGGCTACACCTTC. The rearrangement links TRBV6-5 to TRBJ1-2; 10 nucleotides align to TRBD1. The CDR3 extends over 15 amino acids. Germline V gene data show CDR1 as MNHEY and CDR2 as SVGAGI. The junction had 6 bases not matched to a gene; V was cut back by 2 bases and J by 6 bases.

This clone was counted a single time. This rearrangement joins TRBV6-2 or TRBV6-3 to TRBJ1-5, with TRBD1 identical over 7 bases. Trimming at V came to 6 bases and at J to 2 bases, leaving 7 bases not matched to a gene. In germline, CDR1 is MNHEY, CDR2 SVGEGT. The CDR3 extends over 15 amino acids. CDR3: CASSQTGAGNQPQHF. The DNA of the CDR3 is TGTGCCAGCAGCCAAACAGGGGCTGGCAATCAGCCCCAGCATTTT.

V and J are TRBV5-5 and TRBJ2-1; 11 bases align to TRBD2. This CDR3 contains 15 residues. V shed 0 bases, J shed 10 bases, and the junction held 6 bases outside the gene matches. The germline V gene encodes CDR1 SGHKS and CDR2 YYEKEE (reference sequence). CDR3 sequence: CASSLVLAGVREQFF. In DNA form, the CDR3 reads TGTGCCAGCAGCTTGGTACTAGCGGGGGTTAGGGAGCAGTTCTTC.

This sequence joins TRBV5-1 and TRBJ1-2; D unclear. The V gene's germline CDR1 is SGHRS and CDR2 YFSETQ. Trimming stripped 0 bases from V and 0 bases from J, with 21 bases between. The CDR3 spans 19 residues. The CDR3 reads CASSLGGAGPTKSNYGYTF. CDR3 sequence (DNA): TGCGCCAGCAGCTTGGGGGGAGCTGGGCCAACTAAGTCTAACTATGGCTACACCTTC.

This rearrangement joins TRBV24-1 to TRBJ1-2; 7 bases are shared with TRBD1. Germline loops: CDR1 KGHDR, CDR2 SFDVKD. V was clipped by 1 base and J by 4 bases; unmatched bases: 5. The CDR3 sequence is 15 residues long. The CDR3 spells CATSDLVGGVYGYTF. The CDR3 DNA reads as TGTGCCACCAGTGATTTAGTAGGGGGCGTCTATGGCTACACCTTC.

In this sample, this clone turned up a few times. A much larger clone lies a single base off, so this may be a read error. This CDR3 is also generated by other DNA sequences in the sample. The chain employs TRBV5-6 and TRBJ1-1; D is possibly TRBD1 (5 bases). V was pared by 1 base and J by 4 bases, with 5 bases between. The CDR3 runs 12 residues. In germline, CDR1 is SGHDT, CDR2 YYEEEE. The CDR3 region is CASSLRGTEAFF. The DNA for the CDR3 is TGTGCCAGCAGCTTGAGGGGCACTGAAGCTTTCTTT.

This rearrangement joins TRBV5-1 to TRBJ1-6; D is possibly TRBD1 (5 bases). Trimming shortened V by 7 bases and J by 15 bases, and 23 bases separated the two germline ends. Germline V gives CDR1 SGHRS, CDR2 YFSETQ. CDR3 size: 14 residues. CDR3 sequence reads: CASQIESDSPVLHF. The CDR3 bases are TGCGCCAGCCAGATAGAGTCAGACAGCCCAGTCCTCCACTTT.

The chain employs TRBV27 and TRBJ2-7; TRBD1 is a possible D gene (6 bases). The CDR3 extends over 14 amino acids. The V end was cut by 8 bases, the J end by 4 bases, with 18 bases between. The germline CDR1 and CDR2 sequences are MNHEY and SMNVEV (reference sequence). CDR3 protein: CASRSSRGGYEQYF. CDR3 in DNA: TGTGCCAGCCGATCCTCCAGGGGCGGGTACGAGCAGTACTTC.

The rearrangement links TRBV7-3 to TRBJ2-7, with 7 bases identical to TRBD1. Germline V gene sequence: CDR1 SGHTA, CDR2 FQGTGA. The length of the CDR3 is 16 residues. J lost 0 bases, V lost 5 bases, and 10 bases had no gene match. CDR3: CASSPERAGGSYEQYF. CDR3 bases: TGTGCCAGCAGCCCGGAGCGAGCAGGGGGCTCCTACGAGCAGTACTTC.

The chain uses TRBV19 and TRBJ1-2; D unclear. This CDR3 region has 14 residues. V was clipped by 3 bases and J by 8 bases, with 16 bases between them. The germline V gene encodes CDR1 LNHDA and CDR2 SQIVND (reference sequence). The CDR3 bases are TGTGCCAGTAGTATCCCCCTCGACTTAGGCGGCTACACCTTC. This sequence encodes CASSIPLDLGGYTF.

This clone was seen only once. This chain connects TRBV15 to TRBJ1-4, with TRBD1 identical over 10 bases. The CDR3 totals 16 residues. After removal of 0 bases from V and 5 bases from J, the junction contained 3 bases not matched to a gene. Germline V gene sequence: CDR1 LNHNV, CDR2 YYDKDF (reference sequence). DNA for the CDR3: TGTGCCACCAGCAGAGATGGGGGACAGGGGAATGAAAAACTGTTTTTT. Its translation: CATSRDGGQGNEKLFF.

This clone was observed once. The rearrangement links TRBV18 to TRBJ1-5; a possible D gene is TRBD1 (6 bases). The V gene lost 1 base and the J gene lost 7 bases, with 8 bases spanning the gap. The CDR3 is 13 residues long. Germline-derived CDR1 and CDR2 are KGHSH and LQKENI. The CDR3 protein is CASSPQGEQPQHF. The CDR3 coding sequence is TGTGCCAGCTCACCACAGGGGGAACAGCCCCAGCATTTT.

The rearrangement joins TRBV7-9 to TRBJ1-1; TRBD1 agrees at 8 bases. The J segment lost 0 bases and the V segment lost 3 bases, leaving 3 bases of the junction unmatched. This CDR3 is 15 amino acids long. In germline, CDR1 is SEHNR, CDR2 FQNEAQ (reference sequence). The CDR3 loop reads CASSFPGGLNTEAFF. CDR3 nucleotide sequence: TGTGCCAGCAGCTTCCCAGGGGGCCTGAACACTGAAGCTTTCTTT.

The chain links TRBV13 to TRBJ2-1; D is possibly TRBD2 (6 bases). V lost 2 bases and J lost 10, with 12 bases in between. Germline V gene sequence: CDR1 PRHDT, CDR2 FYEKMQ (reference sequence). The CDR3 has 13 amino acids. The CDR3 nucleotides read TGTGCCAGCAGCTTACGAGGGACTGCCGAGCAGTTCTTC. Protein product: CASSLRGTAEQFF.

V usage is TRBV29-1 and J usage is TRBJ1-2; D call uncertain. CDR3 length equals 15 residues. Between the trimmed V and J ends, which lost 6 bases and 0 bases, there was a span of 17 bases. CDR1 is SQVTM and CDR2 is ANQGSEA in the germline V gene. CDR3 loop: CSVPLTDISNYGYTF. For the CDR3, the DNA is TGCAGCGTGCCACTTACCGACATCTCTAACTATGGCTACACCTTC.

This chain connects TRBV7-3 to TRBJ2-1; 12 positions match TRBD1. Per germline, CDR1 SGHTA and CDR2 FQGTGA. The CDR3 has 14 residues. V was clipped by 5 bases and J by 12 bases; unmatched bases: 8. The CDR3 region is CASSPKGQGAGQFF. Written as DNA, the CDR3 is TGTGCCAGCAGCCCGAAGGGACAGGGGGCAGGGCAGTTCTTC.

The rearrangement joins TRBV24-1 to TRBJ2-2, with TRBD1 matching over 7 bases. CDR1 KGHDR and CDR2 SFDVKD come from the germline V gene. The V gene end was trimmed by 3 bases and the J gene end by 5 bases; junction bases not matched to a gene: 8. This CDR3 spans 16 amino acids. CDR3 residues: CATSDVTGPSTGELFF. CDR3 in DNA: TGTGCCACCAGTGATGTGACAGGGCCCAGTACCGGGGAGCTGTTTTTT.

The chain has TRBV19 and TRBJ1-2; tentatively, D is TRBD1 (6 bases). The CDR3 has 12 amino acids. V dropped 4 bases and J dropped 8 bases, with 11 bases sitting between them. CDR1 is LNHDA, CDR2 SQIVND, per germline (reference sequence). The CDR3 coding sequence is TGTGCCAGTAGTACCCAGGGGAAGGGCTACACCTTC. Its translation is CASSTQGKGYTF. The variable domain in full, completed from reference TRBV19 and TRBJ1-2, reads DGGITQSPKYLFRKEGQNVTLSCEQNLNHDAMYWYRQDPGQGLRLIYYSQIVNDFQKGDIAEGYSVSREKKESFPLTVTSAQKNPTAFYLCASSTQGKGYTFGSGTRLTVV.

The chain combines TRBV6-5 with TRBJ2-2; D gene ambiguous. CDR1 and CDR2 (germline): MNHEY, SVGAGI. The CDR3 spans 15 residues. Trimming removed 2 bases from V and 1 base from J, with 8 bases in between. The CDR3 region is CASSYIQKNTGELFF. CDR3 nucleotide sequence: TGTGCCAGCAGTTACATACAGAAGAACACCGGGGAGCTGTTTTTT.

For the CDR3, the DNA is TGTGCCAGCAGAGACAGGGTTAGGATGAACACTGAAGCTTTCTTT. Protein: CASRDRVRMNTEAFF. This chain joins TRBV5-4 and TRBJ1-1; 7 bases map to TRBD1. Germline V lookup: CDR1 SGHNT, CDR2 YYREEE (reference sequence). V gave up 5 bases and J gave up 0 bases; unmatched junction bases: 7. The CDR3 is 15 amino acids.

The rearrangement joins TRBV6-6 to TRBJ2-2; 10 nucleotides match TRBD2. V shed 6 bases and J 5 bases; nucleotides not matched to a gene: 6. This CDR3 spans 15 amino acids. CDR1 is MNHNY and CDR2 is SVGAGI in the germline V gene (reference sequence). Here the CDR3 reads CASRKLAGKTGELFF. CDR3 in DNA: TGTGCCAGCAGGAAACTAGCGGGGAAAACCGGGGAGCTGTTTTTT.

The rearrangement uses TRBV25-1 and TRBJ1-1; the match to TRBD1 covers 7 bases. This CDR3 has 15 residues. V was pared by 1 base and J by 5 bases, with 7 bases of the junction left unmatched. Germline V gene lookup returns CDR1 MGHDK and CDR2 SYGVNS. CDR3 amino acids: CASSELGARGTEAFF. DNA for the CDR3: TGTGCCAGCAGTGAATTGGGGGCCAGGGGGACTGAAGCTTTCTTT.

The chain couples TRBV7-3 to TRBJ1-1, with D possibly TRBD1 on 5 matching bases. V lost 2 bases to trimming and J lost 1 base, with 17 bases between them. The CDR3 is 17 residues long. Germline CDR1 reads SGHTA; CDR2 reads FQGTGA. The CDR3 nucleotides are TGTGCCAGCAGCTTATCGCCGCCGGGACTTGCGAACACTGAAGCTTTCTTT. Translation: CASSLSPPGLANTEAFF.

This chain connects TRBV5-6 to TRBJ1-5; no reliable D call. The CDR3 contains 14 residues. From germline, CDR1 is SGHDT and CDR2 YYEEEE. V was clipped by 2 bases and J by 11 bases, with 17 bases between them. CDR3 nucleotide sequence: TGTGCCAGCAGCTTTGAGGGAAGGGAATGGACCCAGCATTTT. As protein: CASSFEGREWTQHF.

This clone was found once. One end of the junction varies from germline; a read error may be responsible. The gene calls are TRBV5-1 and TRBJ1-4, with TRBD1 as a possible D gene (5 bases). CDR1 is SGHRS and CDR2 is YFSETQ in the germline V gene. This CDR3 contains 18 residues. CDR3 DNA: TGCGCCAGCAGCTCACTCCCGCCCTCCACAGGAGTGTCTGAAAACCTGTTTTTT. This sequence encodes CASSSLPPSTGVSENLFF.

This clone was counted a single time. The chain joins TRBV3-1 (or the pseudogene TRBV3-2) to TRBJ2-7; 9 nucleotides line up with TRBD2. V dropped 4 bases and J dropped 0; count of bases not matched to a gene: 4. There are 15 residues in the CDR3. Germline CDR1 LGHDT, CDR2 YNNKEL (reference sequence). This CDR3 reads CASSLSGGFSYEQYF. The CDR3 DNA reads TGTGCCAGCAGCCTTAGCGGGGGATTCTCCTACGAGCAGTACTTC.

This rearrangement joins TRBV7-2 to TRBJ2-4, with no clear D. The V gene's germline CDR1 is SGHTA and CDR2 FQGNSA. Trimming took off 5 bases at V and 7 bases at J, with 6 bases between the two ends. The CDR3 sequence is 11 residues long. The CDR3, as DNA: TGTGCCAGCAGCGCTGGCAACATTCAGTACTTC. This codes for CASSAGNIQYF.

The genes are TRBV25-1 and TRBJ1-3, with D unclear. CDR3 length equals 16 residues. CDR1 MGHDK and CDR2 SYGVNS come from the germline V gene. V lost 5 bases, J lost 2 bases, and 16 bases lay in between. The CDR3 is CASSPPSGGAGNTIYF. The DNA of the CDR3 is TGTGCCAGCAGTCCTCCGTCCGGCGGGGCTGGAAACACCATATATTTT.